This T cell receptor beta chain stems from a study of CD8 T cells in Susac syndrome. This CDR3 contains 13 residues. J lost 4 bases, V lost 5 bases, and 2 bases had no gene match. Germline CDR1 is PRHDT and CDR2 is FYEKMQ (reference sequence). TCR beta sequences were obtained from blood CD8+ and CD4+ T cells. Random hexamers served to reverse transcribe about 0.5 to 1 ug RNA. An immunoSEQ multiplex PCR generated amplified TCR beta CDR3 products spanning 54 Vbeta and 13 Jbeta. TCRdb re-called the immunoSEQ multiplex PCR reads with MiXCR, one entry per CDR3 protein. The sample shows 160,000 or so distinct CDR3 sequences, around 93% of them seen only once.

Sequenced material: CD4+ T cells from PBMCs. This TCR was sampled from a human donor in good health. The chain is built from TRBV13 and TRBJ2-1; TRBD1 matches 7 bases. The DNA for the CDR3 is TGTGCCAGCAGCCGACAGGGTTACAATGAGCAGTTCTTC. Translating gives CASSRQGYNEQFF.